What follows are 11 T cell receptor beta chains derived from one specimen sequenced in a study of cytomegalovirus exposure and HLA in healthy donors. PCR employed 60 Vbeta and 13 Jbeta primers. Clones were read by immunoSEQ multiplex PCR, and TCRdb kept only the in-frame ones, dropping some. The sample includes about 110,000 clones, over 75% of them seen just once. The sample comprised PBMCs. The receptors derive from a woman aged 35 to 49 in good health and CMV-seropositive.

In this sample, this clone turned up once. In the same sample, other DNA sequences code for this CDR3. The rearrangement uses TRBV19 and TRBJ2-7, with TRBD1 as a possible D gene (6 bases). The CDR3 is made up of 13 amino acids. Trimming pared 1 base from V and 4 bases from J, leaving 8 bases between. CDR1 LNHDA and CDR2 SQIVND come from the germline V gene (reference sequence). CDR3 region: CASSIGGQYEQYF. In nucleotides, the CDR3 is TGTGCCAGTAGTATAGGGGGGCAATACGAGCAGTACTTC.

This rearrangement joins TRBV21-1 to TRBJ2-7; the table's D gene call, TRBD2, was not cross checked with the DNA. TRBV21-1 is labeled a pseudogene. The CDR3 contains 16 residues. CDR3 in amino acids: CASSKDLAEQIYEQYF. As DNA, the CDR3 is TGTGCCAGCAGCAAAGATCTAGCGGAGCAAATCTACGAGCAGTACTTC.

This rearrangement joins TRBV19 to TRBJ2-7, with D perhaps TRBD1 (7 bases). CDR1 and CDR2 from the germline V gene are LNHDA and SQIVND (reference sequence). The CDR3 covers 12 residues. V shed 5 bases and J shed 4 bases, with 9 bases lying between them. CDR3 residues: CASSSGGYEQYF. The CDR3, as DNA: TGTGCCAGTAGTTCAGGGGGGTACGAGCAGTACTTC.

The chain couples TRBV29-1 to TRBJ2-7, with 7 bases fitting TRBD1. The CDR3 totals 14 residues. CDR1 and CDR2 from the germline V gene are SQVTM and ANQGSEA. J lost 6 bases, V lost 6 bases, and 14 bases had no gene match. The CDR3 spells CSVSGTVFRGEQYF. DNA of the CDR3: TGCAGCGTATCGGGGACAGTATTCAGAGGCGAGCAGTACTTC.

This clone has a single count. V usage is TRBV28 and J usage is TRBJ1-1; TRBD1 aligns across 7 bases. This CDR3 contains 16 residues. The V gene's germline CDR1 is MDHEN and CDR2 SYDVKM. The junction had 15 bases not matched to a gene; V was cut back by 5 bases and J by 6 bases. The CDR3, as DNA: TGTGCCAGCAGTCTCCGTCGAGGGGGCGCTTACTCTGAAGCTTTCTTT. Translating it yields CASSLRRGGAYSEAFF.

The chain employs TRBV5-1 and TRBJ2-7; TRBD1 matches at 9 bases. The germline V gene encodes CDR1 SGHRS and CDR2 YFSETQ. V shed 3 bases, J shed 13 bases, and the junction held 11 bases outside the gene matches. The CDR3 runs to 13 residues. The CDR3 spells CASSSRRDREPYF. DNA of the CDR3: TGCGCCAGCAGCTCCCGCCGGGACAGGGAACCCTACTTC.

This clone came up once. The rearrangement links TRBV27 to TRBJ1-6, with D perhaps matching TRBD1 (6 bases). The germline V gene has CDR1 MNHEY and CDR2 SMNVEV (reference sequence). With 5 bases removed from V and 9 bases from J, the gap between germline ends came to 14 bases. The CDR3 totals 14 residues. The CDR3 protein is CASSPLGQGSPLHF. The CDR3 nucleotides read TGTGCCAGCAGTCCACTGGGACAAGGTTCACCCCTCCACTTT.

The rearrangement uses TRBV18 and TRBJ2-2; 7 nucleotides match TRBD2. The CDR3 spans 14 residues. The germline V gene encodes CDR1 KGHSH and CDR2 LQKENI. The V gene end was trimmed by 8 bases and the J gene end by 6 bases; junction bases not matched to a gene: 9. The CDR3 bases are TGTGCCAGCGCTTCGGGGGGAGATCCCGGGGAGCTGTTTTTT. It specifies CASASGGDPGELFF.

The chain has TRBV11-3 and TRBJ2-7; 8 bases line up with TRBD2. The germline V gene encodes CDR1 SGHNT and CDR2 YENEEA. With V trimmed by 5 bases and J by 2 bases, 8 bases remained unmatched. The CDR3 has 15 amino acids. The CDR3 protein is CASSPEGSGAYEQYF. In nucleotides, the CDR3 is TGTGCCAGCAGCCCGGAGGGTAGCGGGGCCTACGAGCAGTACTTC.

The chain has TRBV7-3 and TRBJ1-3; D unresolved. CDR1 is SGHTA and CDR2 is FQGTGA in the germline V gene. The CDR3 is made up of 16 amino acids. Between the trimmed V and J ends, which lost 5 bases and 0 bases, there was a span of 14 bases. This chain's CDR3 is CASSMGPGNSGNTIYF. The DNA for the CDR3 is TGTGCCAGCAGCATGGGCCCCGGGAACTCTGGAAACACCATATATTTT.

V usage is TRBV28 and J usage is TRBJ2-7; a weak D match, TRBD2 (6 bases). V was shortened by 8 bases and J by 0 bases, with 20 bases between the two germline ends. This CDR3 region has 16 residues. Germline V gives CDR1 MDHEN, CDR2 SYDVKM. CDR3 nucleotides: TGTGCCAGCGTTCGTAGGAGGGGCTACAGCTCCTACGAGCAGTACTTC. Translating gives CASVRRRGYSSYEQYF.